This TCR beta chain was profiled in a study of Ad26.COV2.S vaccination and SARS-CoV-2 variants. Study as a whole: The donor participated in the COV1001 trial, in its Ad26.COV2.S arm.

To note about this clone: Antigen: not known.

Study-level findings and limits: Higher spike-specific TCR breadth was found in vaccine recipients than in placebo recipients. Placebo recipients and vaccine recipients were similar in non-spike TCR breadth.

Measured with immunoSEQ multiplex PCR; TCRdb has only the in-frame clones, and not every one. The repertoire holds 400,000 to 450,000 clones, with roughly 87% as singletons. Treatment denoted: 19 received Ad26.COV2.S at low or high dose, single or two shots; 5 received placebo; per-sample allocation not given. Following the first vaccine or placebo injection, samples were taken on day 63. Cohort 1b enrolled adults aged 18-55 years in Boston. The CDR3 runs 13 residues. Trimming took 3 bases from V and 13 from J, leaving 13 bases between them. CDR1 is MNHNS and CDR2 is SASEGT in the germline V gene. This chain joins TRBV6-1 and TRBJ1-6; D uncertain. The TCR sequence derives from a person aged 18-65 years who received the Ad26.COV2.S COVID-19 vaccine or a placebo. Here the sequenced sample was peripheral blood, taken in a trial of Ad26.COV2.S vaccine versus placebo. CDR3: CASSDLGGLPLHF. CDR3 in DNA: TGTGCCAGCAGTGATTTGGGCGGGTTGCCCCTCCACTTT.